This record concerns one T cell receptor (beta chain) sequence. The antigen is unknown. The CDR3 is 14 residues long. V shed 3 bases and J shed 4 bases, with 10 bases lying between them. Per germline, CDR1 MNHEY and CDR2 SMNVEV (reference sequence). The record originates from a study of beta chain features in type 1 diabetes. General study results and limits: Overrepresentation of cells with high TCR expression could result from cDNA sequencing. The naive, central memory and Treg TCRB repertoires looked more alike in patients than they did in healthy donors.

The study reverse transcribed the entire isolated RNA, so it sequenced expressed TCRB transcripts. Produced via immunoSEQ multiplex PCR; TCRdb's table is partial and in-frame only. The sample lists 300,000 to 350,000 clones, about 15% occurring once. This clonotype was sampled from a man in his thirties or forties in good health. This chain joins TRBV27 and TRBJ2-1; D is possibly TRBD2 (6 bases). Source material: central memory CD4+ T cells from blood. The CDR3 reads CASSLSGLYNEQFF. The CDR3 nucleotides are TGTGCCAGCAGTTTGAGCGGGCTGTACAATGAGCAGTTCTTC.